These 17 T cell receptor beta chains came from one sample sequenced in a study of T cell responses to AZD1222 COVID-19 vaccine. The method was immunoSEQ multiplex PCR; TCRdb's version includes in-frame clones alone and lacks a portion of them. The table lists 90,000 to 130,000 clones, roughly 90% of them singletons. The sequencing here drew on peripheral blood, taken 28 days after the second AZD1222 dose. These receptors all come from an adult who received the AZD1222 COVID-19 vaccine.

The chain recombines TRBV27 with TRBJ1-2; 7 positions agree with TRBD1. Germline trimming cut 10 bases from V and 6 bases from J; bases unmatched to any gene: 8. Germline V gene data show CDR1 as MNHEY and CDR2 as SMNVEV (reference sequence). CDR3 length: 12 amino acids. The CDR3 protein is CATKTGINGYTF. The CDR3 bases are TGTGCCACCAAGACAGGGATCAATGGCTACACCTTC.

The chain couples TRBV23-1 to TRBJ2-4, with 7 bases that match TRBD1. TRBV23-1 is annotated as an ORF whose role is uncertain. V gave up 2 bases and J gave up 2 bases; unmatched junction bases: 9. There are 17 residues in the CDR3. The CDR3 DNA follows: TGCGCCAGCAGTCAACTAACGACAGGGCCCACCAAAAACATTCAGTACTTC. Translating it yields CASSQLTTGPTKNIQYF.

As regards this clone: The sample has other DNA sequences that encode this CDR3 too. The CDR3, as DNA: TGTGCCAGCAGCCAATCTCCCTATGGCTACACCTTC. Translating gives CASSQSPYGYTF. V is TRBV16 and J is TRBJ1-2; D is unclear. This CDR3 spans 12 amino acids. Looked up from germline, CDR1 is KGHSY and CDR2 is FQNENV. Between the trimmed V and J ends, which lost 0 bases and 4 bases, there was a span of 3 bases.

The V call is TRBV12-3 or TRBV12-4, the J call TRBJ2-3; a weak D match, TRBD1 (5 bases). The CDR3 length is 11 residues. The V gene lost 7 bases and the J gene lost 14 bases, with 16 bases spanning the gap. CDR3 DNA: TGTGCCAGCATGGGGCCTTACGTCATGTATTTT. Translating gives CASMGPYVMYF.

V and J are TRBV30 and TRBJ1-6; TRBD1 matches 7 bases. Germline trimming cut 3 bases from V and 9 bases from J; bases unmatched to any gene: 2. The germline CDR1 and CDR2 sequences are GTSNPN and SVGIG (reference sequence). The CDR3 runs to 12 residues. The CDR3 region has the DNA TGTGCCTGGAGGGCAGGGGGTTCACCCCTCCACTTT. This gives the protein CAWRAGGSPLHF. Looking up the rest from reference TRBV30 and TRBJ1-6 gives the full variable domain: SQTIHQWPATLVQPVGSPLSLECTVEGTSNPNLYWYRQAAGRGLQLLFYSVGIGQISSEVPQNLSASRPQDRQFILSSKKLLLSDSGFYLCAWRAGGSPLHFGNGTRLTVT.

V usage is TRBV19 and J usage is TRBJ1-4; D is perhaps TRBD1 (6 bases). The V gene's germline CDR1 is LNHDA and CDR2 SQIVND (reference sequence). V was trimmed by 4 bases and J by 4 bases, leaving 13 bases between them. The CDR3 spans 15 residues. CDR3 sequence: CASSRGGTNNEKLFF. In DNA, the CDR3 is TGTGCCAGTAGTAGGGGCGGGACAAATAATGAAAAACTGTTTTTT. Filled out from reference TRBV19 and TRBJ1-4, the complete variable domain reads DGGITQSPKYLFRKEGQNVTLSCEQNLNHDAMYWYRQDPGQGLRLIYYSQIVNDFQKGDIAEGYSVSREKKESFPLTVTSAQKNPTAFYLCASSRGGTNNEKLFFGSGTQLSVL.

The chain couples TRBV5-1 to TRBJ1-2; TRBD1 agrees at 9 bases. The CDR3 is made up of 15 amino acids. V lost 3 bases to trimming and J lost 3 bases; unmatched junction nucleotides: 6. CDR1 SGHRS and CDR2 YFSETQ come from the germline V gene. The CDR3, as DNA: TGCGCCAGCAGCTCAGAAACAGGGGGCCACTATGGCTACACCTTC. This sequence encodes CASSSETGGHYGYTF.

This clone was counted a single time. V usage is TRBV7-8 and J usage is TRBJ2-7, with 9 bases aligning to TRBD2. The germline V gene has CDR1 SGHVS and CDR2 FQNEAQ. The CDR3 is 17 amino acids. J lost 3 bases, V lost 3 bases, and 12 bases had no gene match. This CDR3 is CASSFGSPGTSLYEQYF. In DNA, the CDR3 is TGTGCCAGCAGCTTCGGAAGCCCCGGGACTAGCCTCTACGAGCAGTACTTC. Full variable domain (missing parts from reference TRBV7-8 and TRBJ2-7): GAGVSQSPRYKVAKRGQDVALRCDPISGHVSLFWYQQALGQGPEFLTYFQNEAQLDKSGLPSDRFFAERPEGSVSTLKIQRTQQEDSAVYLCASSFGSPGTSLYEQYFGPGTRLTVT.

This clone was detected only a few times. This chain joins TRBV12-3 or TRBV12-4 and TRBJ1-1; no clear D. Trimming cost V 2 bases and J 8 bases, with 12 bases left between them. The CDR3 sequence is 13 residues long. For the CDR3, the DNA is TGTGCCAGCAGTTTAACTTGGTCCCAAGAAGCTTTCTTT. This sequence encodes CASSLTWSQEAFF.

The chain combines TRBV28 with TRBJ1-2; 8 nucleotides agree with TRBD1. CDR3 length equals 16 residues. With 2 bases clipped from V and 3 bases from J, the junction kept 8 bases outside the gene matches. Germline values: CDR1 MDHEN, CDR2 SYDVKM. The chain's CDR3 is CASSLKRTGLYYGYTF. The CDR3 DNA is TGTGCCAGCAGTTTAAAACGGACAGGGTTATACTATGGCTACACCTTC.

This clone showed up just once. V usage is TRBV5-1 and J usage is TRBJ2-6; D remains ambiguous. In germline, CDR1 is SGHRS, CDR2 YFSETQ. CDR3 length equals 14 residues. With 3 bases removed from V and 0 bases from J, the gap between germline ends came to 4 bases. The CDR3 coding sequence is TGCGCCAGCAGCTCAAACTCTGGGGCCAACGTCCTGACTTTC. It is translated as CASSSNSGANVLTF.

The chain is built from TRBV18 and TRBJ2-6; no clear D gene. V lost 3 bases, J lost 3 bases, and 6 bases lay in between. CDR3 length: 14 amino acids. The V gene's germline CDR1 is KGHSH and CDR2 LQKENI. CDR3 bases: TGTGCCAGCTCACCTCTACGTGGGGCCAACGTCCTGACTTTC. This gives the protein CASSPLRGANVLTF.

The chain couples TRBV29-1 to TRBJ2-2; TRBD1 aligns across 9 bases. CDR3 size: 16 residues. Germline assignment: CDR1 SQVTM and CDR2 ANQGSEA. V dropped 6 bases and J dropped 0; count of bases not matched to a gene: 8. The CDR3 DNA reads as TGCAGCGTGGAAATTTGGGACAGGGCGAACACCGGGGAGCTGTTTTTT. Protein product: CSVEIWDRANTGELFF.

This chain's CDR3 is CASSLSSGSSTDTQYF. The CDR3 DNA is TGTGCCAGCAGTTTATCGTCAGGGTCAAGCACAGATACGCAGTATTTT. This sequence joins TRBV27 and TRBJ2-3; D perhaps matches TRBD1 (5 bases). The CDR3 spans 16 residues. With 0 bases removed from V and 0 bases from J, the gap between germline ends came to 10 bases. Germline CDR1 is MNHEY and CDR2 is SMNVEV (reference sequence).

The chain is built from TRBV5-1 and TRBJ1-1; D remains unclear. The CDR3 totals 16 residues. Per the germline V gene, CDR1 is SGHRS and CDR2 is YFSETQ. Trimming cost V 1 base and J 2 bases, with 15 bases left between them. The CDR3 here is CASSLHGGQINTEAFF. The CDR3 DNA sequence: TGCGCCAGCAGCTTGCATGGTGGCCAGATAAACACTGAAGCTTTCTTT. Full variable domain (rest looked up from reference TRBV5-1 and TRBJ1-1): KAGVTQTPRYLIKTRGQQVTLSCSPISGHRSVSWYQQTPGQGLQFLFEYFSETQRNKGNFPGRFSGRQFSNSRSEMNVSTLELGDSALYLCASSLHGGQINTEAFFGQGTRLTVV.

This chain joins TRBV21-1 and TRBJ2-7; no DNA check was done on the table's D call, TRBD1. TRBV21-1 is annotated as a pseudogene. The CDR3 has 16 residues. The CDR3 is CASGTGAPLALDEQYF. CDR3 DNA: TGTGCCAGCGGAACAGGGGCCCCTCTGGCTCTGGACGAGCAGTACTTC.

J is TRBJ1-1 and V is TRBV7-9, with a tentative D call TRBD1 (6 bases). The V end lost 3 bases, the J end lost 1 base, and 18 bases lay between the germline ends. Germline V gives CDR1 SEHNR, CDR2 FQNEAQ (reference sequence). This CDR3 has 17 residues. CDR3 bases: TGTGCCAGCAGCTTCGGGGGCGGTCGAAAACCGAACACTGAAGCTTTCTTT. It translates to CASSFGGGRKPNTEAFF. Combining the CDR3 with reference TRBV7-9 and TRBJ1-1 gives the whole variable domain DTGVSQNPRHKITKRGQNVTFRCDPISEHNRLYWYRQTLGQGPEFLTYFQNEAQLEKSRLLSDRFSAERPKGSFSTLEIQRTEQGDSAMYLCASSFGGGRKPNTEAFFGQGTRLTVV.